These 8 T cell receptor beta chains came from one sample sequenced in a study of tumor-infiltrating lymphocytes in primary liver carcinoma. Between roughly 17 and 30 mg of unsorted bulk tissue served as the source from which RNA and DNA were co-extracted. Starting from 500 ng of total RNA, TCR beta cDNA was produced with a primer in the constant region. Library construction for TCR beta comprised three nested multiplex PCR rounds performed with slightly modified ARM-PCR. The first two PCR rounds, around 11 cycles each, used TRBV1-TRBV30 forward primers and a C-beta reverse primer. TCRdb re-analysed the multiplex PCR reads in MiXCR, keeping a single row per CDR3 protein. The sample has 55,000 or so distinct CDR3 sequences; 60% to 85% are singletons. The sequenced sample consisted of liver tumor tissue from sampling region 2. Subset reported: tumor region T2, inferior pole. These receptors originate from a man in his forties with primary liver carcinoma and hepatitis B virus infection.

As to this clonotype: A read error may account for a junction end that differs from germline. The chain joins TRBV6-1 to TRBJ2-7; D may be TRBD2 (6 bases). Germline V lookup: CDR1 MNHNS, CDR2 SASEGT. The CDR3 totals 16 residues. The CDR3 here is CASSRSSGVFTYEQYF. CDR3 nucleotides: TGTGCCAGCAGTCGGAGTAGCGGCGTCTTTACCTACGAACAGTACTTC.

On this clonotype itself: Germline and junction disagree at one end, which may indicate a read error. The gene calls are TRBV6-5 and TRBJ2-1; 12 bases fit TRBD2. CDR1 MNHEY and CDR2 SVGAGI come from the germline V gene. The CDR3 is made up of 17 amino acids. CDR3 sequence (DNA): TGTGCCAGCAGTAAATCTAGCGGGAGGGGGGGGTACAGTGAGCAGTTCTTC. It codes for CASSKSSGRGGYSEQFF.

Points on this clonotype: Because it lacks the conserved phenylalanine or tryptophan at the end, this CDR3 is likely a read error. This chain uses TRBV29-1 with TRBJ2-5, with TRBD1 matching over 7 bases. Losses at the gene ends were 2 bases for V and 4 bases for J; bases not matched to a gene: 10. Germline values: CDR1 SQVTM, CDR2 ANQGSEA. CDR3 length equals 15 residues. The DNA for the CDR3 is TGCAGCGTTGAAAGGAACAGGGGTAGGACAGAGACCCAGTACTTA. Encoded protein: CSVERNRGRTETQYL.

The table lists this clonotype with many counts. The chain recombines TRBV4-1 with TRBJ2-5, with D perhaps matching TRBD1 or TRBD2 (5 bases each). The CDR3 length is 14 residues. Between the trimmed V and J ends, which lost 4 bases and 5 bases, there was a span of 14 bases. The germline CDR1 and CDR2 sequences are MGHRA and YSYEKL. CDR3 coding DNA: TGCGCCAGCAGCCCGGGACGAGGTGGGGAGACCCAGTACTTC. Its translation: CASSPGRGGETQYF.

The chain combines TRBV12-3 or TRBV12-4 with TRBJ1-2; 9 bases agree with TRBD1. The length of the CDR3 is 15 residues. V trimming: 6 bases; J trimming: 10 bases; junction bases outside the gene matches: 15. The CDR3 DNA sequence: TGTGCCAGCAGCCTCGGACAGGGGTCAAACCATGACTACACCTTC. Protein sequence: CASSLGQGSNHDYTF.

On this clonotype itself: A much larger clone lies one base from this, so it may be a read error. The chain uses TRBV12-3 or TRBV12-4 and TRBJ1-5; D is perhaps TRBD1 (5 bases). Trimming removed 7 bases at V and 4 bases at J, with 17 bases between. The CDR3 is made up of 15 amino acids. CDR3: CASTRGTALNQPQHF. DNA for the CDR3: TGTGCCAGCACGCGGGGCACCGCACTAAATCAGCCCCAGCATTTT.

The chain combines TRBV28 with TRBJ2-5, with D maybe TRBD2 (5 bases). Germline V gene data show CDR1 as MDHEN and CDR2 as SYDVKM. Between the trimmed V and J ends, which lost 1 base and 4 bases, there was a span of 16 bases. The CDR3 consists of 16 residues. For the CDR3, the DNA is TGTGCCAGCAGTTTATCCCTTAGCGAGAGGCGAGAGACCCAGTACTTC. Translated: CASSLSLSERRETQYF.

In the case of this clonotype: One end of the junction is discordant with germline, which a read error may explain. The V and J genes are TRBV4-1 and TRBJ2-1; D not resolved. Germline CDR1 MGHRA, CDR2 YSYEKL. CDR3 length: 15 residues. CDR3 residues: CASSPLGNNNDEQFF. For the CDR3, the DNA is TGCGCGAGCAGCCCGCTAGGTAACAACAACGATGAGCAGTTCTTC.